The rows below give T cell receptor beta chains drawn from one sample of a study of blood T cell repertoires in COVID-19. Generated by immunoSEQ multiplex PCR, the TCRdb table keeps only in-frame clones and is missing some. The sample has 45,000 or so clones; about 86% are singletons. Sequenced: peripheral blood. The receptors shown here come from a man aged 40-55 years with COVID-19, enrolled during active disease. Both conserved end residues are part of each CDR3. Fields, in order: clone size, D gene, V gene, J gene, CDR3 DNA, CDR3 protein. The D gene is left open where the match is weak. Some rows mark clone size as missing; the rest say once, few, many or name a class of expanded clone.

>NA|NA|TRBV11-3|TRBJ2-7
TGTGCCAGCAGCCCTAATGCCAACTCATACGAGCAGTACTTC
CASSPNANSYEQYF
>NA|TRBD2|TRBV27|TRBJ2-2
TGTGCCAGCACCATCGGCGGACTAGCGGGACTGAACACCGGGGAGCTGTTTTTT
CASTIGGLAGLNTGELFF
>NA|NA|TRBV10-3|TRBJ2-7
TGTGCCATCAGGCCACAGGGTGGGGGCTACGAGCAGTACTTC
CAIRPQGGGYEQYF
>NA|NA|TRBV7-2|TRBJ2-7
TGTGCCAGCAGCTTATTGACGGCTTTCGGGAGAGGCGAGCAGTACTTC
CASSLLTAFGRGEQYF
>NA|NA|TRBV3-1/TRBV3-2|TRBJ2-3
TGTGCCAGCAGCCAAGTCCGGGGGAGGCGCACAGATACGCAGTATTTT
CASSQVRGRRTDTQYF
>NA|TRBD1|TRBV19|TRBJ2-7
TGTGCCACCTCGACAGGGGGCCTCGACGAGCAGTACTTC
CATSTGGLDEQYF
>NA|NA|TRBV30|TRBJ1-1
TGTGCCTGGAGTGTGGGGGCCACTGAAGCTTTCTTT
CAWSVGATEAFF
>NA|TRBD1|TRBV5-1|TRBJ1-1
TGCGCCAGCACCATGGTGACAGGGGTGACTGAAGCTTTCTTT
CASTMVTGVTEAFF
>NA|TRBD1|TRBV28|TRBJ1-5
TGTGCCAGCAGGCCTCGAGGGCAGGGGGCGCATCAGCCCCAGCATTTT
CASRPRGQGAHQPQHF
>NA|TRBD2|TRBV4-1|TRBJ2-7
TGCGCCAGCAGCCAAGGGACTAGCGGAGCCTTCTACGAGCAGTACTTC
CASSQGTSGAFYEQYF
>NA|TRBD1|TRBV3-1/TRBV3-2|TRBJ2-7
TGTGCCAGCAGCCAAGTGGTGGGGACAGGGGACCCCGAGCAGTACTTC
CASSQVVGTGDPEQYF
>NA|NA|TRBV3-1/TRBV3-2|TRBJ2-5
TGTGCCAGCCGCTCTGGACTGCAAGAGACCCAGTACTTC
CASRSGLQETQYF
>NA|TRBD2|TRBV5-6|TRBJ2-7
TGTGCCAGCAGCTTGACTAGCGGCTACGAGCAGTACTTC
CASSLTSGYEQYF
>NA|TRBD2|TRBV15|TRBJ2-3
TGTGCCACCAGCAGAAGCGGGAGGGCTATCACAGATACGCAGTATTTT
CATSRSGRAITDTQYF
>NA|NA|TRBV5-6|TRBJ1-2
TGTGCCAGCAGCTACTATACTCCTGAAGGTGGCTACACCTTC
CASSYYTPEGGYTF
>NA|NA|TRBV28|TRBJ1-5
TGTGCCACGGCGGGAGAGGTAAATCAGCCCCAGCATTTT
CATAGEVNQPQHF
>NA|TRBD1|TRBV4-1|TRBJ1-1
TGCGCCAGCAGCCAAGTGGACAGGGGGCAAGATGAAGCTTTCTTT
CASSQVDRGQDEAFF
>NA|NA|TRBV6-1|TRBJ1-3
TGTGCCAGCAGTGAGGCAGGAACTGGAAACACCATATATTTT
CASSEAGTGNTIYF
>NA|NA|TRBV12-3/TRBV12-4|TRBJ2-7
TGTGCCAGCAGATACCAGGGGCGAGAGCAGTACTTC
CASRYQGREQYF
>few|NA|TRBV14|TRBJ1-4
TGTGCCAGCAGCCAAGATCGGGGTGAAAAACTGTTTTTT
CASSQDRGEKLFF
>NA|TRBD1|TRBV5-1|TRBJ2-5
TGCGCCAGCAGCCATGCAGGGGGCTCAGGGGAGACCCAGTACTTC
CASSHAGGSGETQYF
>NA|TRBD1|TRBV3-1/TRBV3-2|TRBJ1-6
TGTGCCAGCAGCCGGTCGACAGGGACCAATTCACCCCTCCACTTT
CASSRSTGTNSPLHF
>few|TRBD1|TRBV7-9|TRBJ1-4
TGTGCCAGCAGCCTCGGACAGGGGGCGAGTGAAAAACTGTTTTTT
CASSLGQGASEKLFF